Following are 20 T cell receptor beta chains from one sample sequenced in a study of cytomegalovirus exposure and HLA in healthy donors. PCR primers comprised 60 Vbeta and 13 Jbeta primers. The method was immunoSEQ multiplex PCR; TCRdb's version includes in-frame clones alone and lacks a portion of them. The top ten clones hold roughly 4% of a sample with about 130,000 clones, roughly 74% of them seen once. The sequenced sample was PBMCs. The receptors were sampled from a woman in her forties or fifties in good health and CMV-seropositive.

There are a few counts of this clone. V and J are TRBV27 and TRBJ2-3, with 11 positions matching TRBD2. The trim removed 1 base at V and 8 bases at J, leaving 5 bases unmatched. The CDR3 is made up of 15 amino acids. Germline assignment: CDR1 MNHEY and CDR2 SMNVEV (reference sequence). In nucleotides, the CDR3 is TGTGCCAGCAGTTTATTGGGACTAGCGGCAGGTACGCAGTATTTT. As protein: CASSLLGLAAGTQYF.

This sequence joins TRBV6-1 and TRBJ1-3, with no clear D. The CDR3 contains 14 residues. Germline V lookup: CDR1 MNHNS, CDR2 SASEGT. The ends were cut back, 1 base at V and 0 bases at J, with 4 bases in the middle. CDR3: CASSEVYSGNTIYF. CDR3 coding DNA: TGTGCCAGCAGTGAAGTGTACTCTGGAAACACCATATATTTT.

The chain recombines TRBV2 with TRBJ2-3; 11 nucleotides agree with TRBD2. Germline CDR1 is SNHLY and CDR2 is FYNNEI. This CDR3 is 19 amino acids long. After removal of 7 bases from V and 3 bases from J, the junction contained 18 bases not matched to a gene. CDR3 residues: CASTLSRGSLAGGTDTQYF. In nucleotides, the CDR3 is TGTGCCAGCACCTTATCTCGTGGTTCTTTAGCGGGGGGGACAGATACGCAGTATTTT.

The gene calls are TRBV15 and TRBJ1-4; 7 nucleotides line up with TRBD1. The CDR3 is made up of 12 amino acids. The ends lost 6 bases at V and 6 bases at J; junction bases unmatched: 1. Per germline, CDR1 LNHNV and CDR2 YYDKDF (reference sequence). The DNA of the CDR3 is TGTGCCACCAGAGGGACAGATGAAAAACTGTTTTTT. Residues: CATRGTDEKLFF.

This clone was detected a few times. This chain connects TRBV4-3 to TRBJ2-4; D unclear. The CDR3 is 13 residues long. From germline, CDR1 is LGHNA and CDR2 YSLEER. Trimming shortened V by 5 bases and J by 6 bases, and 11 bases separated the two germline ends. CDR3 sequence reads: CASSSYERNIQYF. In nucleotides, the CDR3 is TGCGCCAGCAGCAGTTATGAGCGAAACATTCAGTACTTC.

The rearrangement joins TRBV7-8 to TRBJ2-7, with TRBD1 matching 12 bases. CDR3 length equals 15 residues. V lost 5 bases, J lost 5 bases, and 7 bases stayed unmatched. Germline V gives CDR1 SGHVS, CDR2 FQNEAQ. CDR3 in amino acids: CASSRGQGAYHEQYF. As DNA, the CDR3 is TGTGCCAGCAGCCGGGGACAGGGGGCTTACCACGAGCAGTACTTC.

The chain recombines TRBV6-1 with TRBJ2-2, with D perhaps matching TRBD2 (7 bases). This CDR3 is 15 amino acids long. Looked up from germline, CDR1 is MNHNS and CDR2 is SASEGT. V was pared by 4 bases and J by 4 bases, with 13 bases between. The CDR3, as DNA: TGTGCCAGCAGTGTGGGGGGGCTTTCCACCGGGGAGCTGTTTTTT. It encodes CASSVGGLSTGELFF.

DNA of the CDR3: TGTGCCTGGAGTACAGCTTCCTACGAGCAGTACTTC. Its protein product is CAWSTASYEQYF. V and J are TRBV30 and TRBJ2-7; no definite D call. V lost 2 bases and J 1 base, leaving 6 bases between the germline ends. The CDR3 covers 12 residues. Germline values: CDR1 GTSNPN, CDR2 SVGIG (reference sequence).

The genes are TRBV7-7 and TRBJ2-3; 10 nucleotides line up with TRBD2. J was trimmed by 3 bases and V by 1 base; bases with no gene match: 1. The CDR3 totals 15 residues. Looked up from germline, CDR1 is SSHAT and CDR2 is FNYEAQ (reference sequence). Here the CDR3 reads CASSLEAGGTDTQYF. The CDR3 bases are TGTGCCAGCAGCTTAGAAGCGGGGGGGACAGATACGCAGTATTTT.

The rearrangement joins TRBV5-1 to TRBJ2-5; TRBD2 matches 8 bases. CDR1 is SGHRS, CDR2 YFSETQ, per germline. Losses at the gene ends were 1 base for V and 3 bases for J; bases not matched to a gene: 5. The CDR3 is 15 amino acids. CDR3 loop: CASSLSGGWEETQYF. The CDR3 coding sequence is TGCGCCAGCAGCTTGTCGGGGGGGTGGGAAGAGACCCAGTACTTC.

The CDR3 spells CASSLGLQTRQGSPGELFF. The CDR3 nucleotides are TGTGCCAGCAGCTTAGGATTACAGACGAGACAGGGAAGTCCCGGGGAGCTGTTTTTT. The chain links TRBV7-9 to TRBJ2-2; 7 positions agree with TRBD1. V lost 1 base and J lost 6; bases outside the gene matches: 17. Germline-derived CDR1 and CDR2 are SEHNR and FQNEAQ (reference sequence). The CDR3 length is 19 residues.

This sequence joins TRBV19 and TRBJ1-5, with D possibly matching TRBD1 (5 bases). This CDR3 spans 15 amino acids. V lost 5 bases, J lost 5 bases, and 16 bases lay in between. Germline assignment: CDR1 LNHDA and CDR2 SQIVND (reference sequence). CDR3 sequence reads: CASSGGFSWDQPQHF. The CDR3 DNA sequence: TGTGCCAGTAGTGGGGGGTTCTCTTGGGATCAGCCCCAGCATTTT.

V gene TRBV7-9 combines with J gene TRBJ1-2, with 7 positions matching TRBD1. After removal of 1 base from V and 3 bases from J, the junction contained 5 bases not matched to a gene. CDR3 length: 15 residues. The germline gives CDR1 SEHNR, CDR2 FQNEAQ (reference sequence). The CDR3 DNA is TGTGCCAGCAGCTTAGTAGCCAGGGGGTACTATGGCTACACCTTC. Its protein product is CASSLVARGYYGYTF.

CDR3 sequence (DNA): TGTGCCAGCAGCTTTAGCGGCTCTAAGAACACCGGGGAGCTGTTTTTT. This codes for CASSFSGSKNTGELFF. The rearrangement links TRBV11-2 to TRBJ2-2, with TRBD2 as a possible D gene (6 bases). CDR3 length equals 16 residues. Trimming left V 3 bases short and J 1 base short, with 12 bases between. Germline V gene lookup returns CDR1 SGHAT and CDR2 FQNNGV.

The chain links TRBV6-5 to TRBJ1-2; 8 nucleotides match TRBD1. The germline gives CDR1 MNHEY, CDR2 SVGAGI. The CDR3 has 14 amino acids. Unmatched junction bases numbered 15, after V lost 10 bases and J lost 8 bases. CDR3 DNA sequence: TGTGCCACCACCGATCCAGGACAGGGTCGAGGCTACACCTTC. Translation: CATTDPGQGRGYTF.

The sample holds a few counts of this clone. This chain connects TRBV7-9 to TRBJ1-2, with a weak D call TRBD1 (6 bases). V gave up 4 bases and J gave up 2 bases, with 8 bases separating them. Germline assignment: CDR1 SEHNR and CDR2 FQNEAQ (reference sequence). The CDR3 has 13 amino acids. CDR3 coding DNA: TGTGCCAGCAGCTCCCAGGGGAACTATGGCTACACCTTC. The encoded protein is CASSSQGNYGYTF.

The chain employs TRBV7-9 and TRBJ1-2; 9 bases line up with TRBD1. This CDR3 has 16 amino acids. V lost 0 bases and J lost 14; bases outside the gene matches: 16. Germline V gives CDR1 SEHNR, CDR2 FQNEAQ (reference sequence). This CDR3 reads CASSLALGQGNPAGTF. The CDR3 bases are TGTGCCAGCAGCTTAGCGTTGGGACAGGGCAATCCGGCGGGGACCTTC.

Here the CDR3 DNA reads TGTGCCAGTAGGCAGACAGGGGGCAGGGATACGCAGTATTTT. Translation: CASRQTGGRDTQYF. The chain links TRBV19 to TRBJ2-3, with 10 nucleotides matching TRBD1. Germline loops: CDR1 LNHDA, CDR2 SQIVND (reference sequence). The ends lost 6 bases at V and 6 bases at J; junction bases unmatched: 6. The CDR3 is 14 amino acids.

The chain's CDR3 is CASSPQGAYDGTEAFF. CDR3 DNA sequence: TGTGCCAGCTCACCGCAGGGGGCTTATGATGGCACTGAAGCTTTCTTT. V and J are TRBV18 and TRBJ1-1, with 8 bases lining up with TRBD1. This CDR3 region has 16 residues. The germline V gene has CDR1 KGHSH and CDR2 LQKENI. J gave up 4 bases and V 3 bases, and 10 bases lay outside the gene matches.

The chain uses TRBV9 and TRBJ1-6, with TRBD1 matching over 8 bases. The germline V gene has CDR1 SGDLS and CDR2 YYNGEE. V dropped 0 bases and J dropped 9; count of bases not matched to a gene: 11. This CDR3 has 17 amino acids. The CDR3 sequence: CASSVEPTGARVSPLHF. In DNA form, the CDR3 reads TGTGCCAGCAGCGTAGAACCGACAGGGGCCAGAGTTTCACCCCTCCACTTT.